This T cell receptor beta chain was profiled in a study of OX40 agonist ivuxolimab in advanced cancers. About the research overall: Hepatocellular carcinoma, melanoma, renal cell or head and neck cancer affected the dose-escalation patients. A male proportion of about 84% was recorded, with mean age around 62 years and range 23 to 79.

The CDR3 is made up of 17 amino acids. Trimming stripped 0 bases from V and 2 bases from J, with 17 bases between. The germline V gene has CDR1 LGHNA and CDR2 YSLEER. Collection of blood occurred at baseline, at cycle 4 day 1, and at cycle 7 day 1. The protocol was immunoSEQ multiplex PCR, while the TCRdb copy is restricted to in-frame clones and leaves out a portion. Of fewer than 70,000 clones in the sample, under 85% were seen once. The chain has TRBV4-3 and TRBJ2-7; maybe TRBD2 (5 bases). The TCR comes from an adult with an advanced solid tumor such as melanoma, head and neck, liver or kidney cancer. Sequencing was performed on CD4+ or CD8+ T cells sorted from blood, taken in a trial of the OX40 agonist ivuxolimab. CDR3 loop: CASSQDRTVGYPYEQYF. The CDR3 coding sequence is TGCGCCAGCAGCCAAGATCGGACTGTGGGGTACCCCTACGAGCAGTACTTC.